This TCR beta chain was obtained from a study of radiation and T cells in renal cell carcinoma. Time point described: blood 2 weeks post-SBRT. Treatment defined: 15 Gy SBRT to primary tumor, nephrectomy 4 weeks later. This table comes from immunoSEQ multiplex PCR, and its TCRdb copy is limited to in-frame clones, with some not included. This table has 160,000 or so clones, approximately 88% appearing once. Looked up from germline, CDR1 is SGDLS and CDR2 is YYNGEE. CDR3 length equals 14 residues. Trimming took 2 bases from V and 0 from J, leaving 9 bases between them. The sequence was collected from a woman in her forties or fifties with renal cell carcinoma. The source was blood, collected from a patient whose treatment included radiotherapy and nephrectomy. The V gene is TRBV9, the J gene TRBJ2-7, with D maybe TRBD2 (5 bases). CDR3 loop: CASSVYGDSYEQYF. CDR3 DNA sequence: TGTGCCAGCAGCGTGTACGGGGACTCCTACGAGCAGTACTTC.